The 20 T cell receptor beta chains listed next were all sequenced from one sample in a study of T cell responses to AZD1222 COVID-19 vaccine (dated by TCRdb to 2020 to 2023). Reading the label with the study, this specimen's time point is: baseline before first vaccination. Library creation used the immunoSEQ multiplex PCR assay. TCRdb obtained this table from immuneACCESS and retained in-frame rearrangements with V and J assigned. These tables miss some clones; where compared with another copy, unresolved V genes account for less than half of the shortfall, and the remainder is unexplained. This sample comprises 120,000 to 150,000 clones, about 92% of them detected only once. The top ten hold about 1.9% of the sample. The sample consisted of peripheral blood, taken on day 0 of AZD1222 vaccination. The receptors come from an adult in good health.

The chain is built from TRBV29-1 and TRBJ2-5; D unresolved. V was clipped by 4 bases and J by 3 bases, with 12 bases between them. Germline lookup yields CDR1 SQVTM and CDR2 ANQGSEA. There are 13 residues in the CDR3. This chain's CDR3 is CSVAGELKETQYF. CDR3 coding DNA: TGCAGCGTTGCTGGCGAATTAAAAGAGACCCAGTACTTC.

The CDR3, as DNA: TGTGCCAGCAGCACTCGGACAGGTTCAGATACGCAGTATTTT. Translating it yields CASSTRTGSDTQYF. The gene calls are TRBV7-3 and TRBJ2-3, with 7 bases aligning to TRBD1. In germline, CDR1 is SGHTA, CDR2 FQGTGA. V trimming: 5 bases; J trimming: 4 bases; junction bases outside the gene matches: 6. This CDR3 has 14 amino acids.

The chain employs TRBV2 and TRBJ2-5, with TRBD1 identical over 10 bases. The CDR3 length is 13 residues. Germline lookup yields CDR1 SNHLY and CDR2 FYNNEI. The trim removed 8 bases at V and 5 bases at J, leaving 5 bases unmatched. The CDR3 spells CASGTGVRETQYF. CDR3 in DNA: TGTGCCAGCGGGACAGGGGTAAGGGAGACCCAGTACTTC.

The gene calls are TRBV5-1 and TRBJ2-2, with unresolved D. CDR1 is SGHRS and CDR2 is YFSETQ in the germline V gene. CDR3 size: 14 residues. Trimming stripped 0 bases from V and 4 bases from J, with 7 bases between. DNA of the CDR3: TGCGCCAGCAGCTTGGAACAGCCCACCGGGGAGCTGTTTTTT. Translated, it gives CASSLEQPTGELFF.

This chain links TRBV6-5 with TRBJ1-2; TRBD1 aligns across 7 bases. Germline CDR1 reads MNHEY; CDR2 reads SVGAGI. This CDR3 is 13 amino acids long. J gave up 3 bases and V 7 bases, and 5 bases lay outside the gene matches. CDR3: CASIPRGDYGYTF. CDR3 nucleotide sequence: TGTGCCAGCATCCCCAGGGGGGACTATGGCTACACCTTC.

The chain uses TRBV11-2 and TRBJ2-1; 12 nucleotides match TRBD2. Germline V gene lookup returns CDR1 SGHAT and CDR2 FQNNGV. V was pared by 6 bases and J by 5 bases, with 2 bases of the junction left unmatched. The CDR3 is 14 residues long. The CDR3 region has the DNA TGTGCCAGCAGTCGACTAGCGGGGGACAATGAGCAGTTCTTC. Protein product: CASSRLAGDNEQFF. The variable domain in full, completed from reference TRBV11-2 and TRBJ2-1, reads EAGVAQSPRYKIIEKRQSVAFWCNPISGHATLYWYQQILGQGPKLLIQFQNNGVVDDSQLPKDRFSAERLKGVDSTLKIQPAKLEDSAVYLCASSRLAGDNEQFFGPGTRLTVL.

V usage is TRBV4-1 and J usage is TRBJ1-2, with D unclear. The germline V and J ends were trimmed by 3 bases and 2 bases, with 13 bases remaining between them. The CDR3 loop spans 15 amino acids. CDR1 MGHRA and CDR2 YSYEKL come from the germline V gene. CDR3 loop: CASSQLRTENYGYTF. The CDR3 DNA follows: TGCGCCAGCAGCCAGCTACGGACCGAAAACTATGGCTACACCTTC.

The sample holds one count of this clone. The CDR3 nucleotides are TGTGCCACCACCCCCCAAACTGGTTCACCCCTCCACTTT. Amino acid sequence: CATTPQTGSPLHF. This chain uses TRBV19 with TRBJ1-6; no firm D call. Germline V gene data show CDR1 as LNHDA and CDR2 as SQIVND (reference sequence). The V gene lost 10 bases and the J gene lost 9 bases, with 16 bases spanning the gap. The CDR3 length is 13 residues.

V gene TRBV12-3 or TRBV12-4 combines with J gene TRBJ2-7; tentatively, D is TRBD2 (5 bases). The CDR3 extends over 12 amino acids. Trimming shortened V by 5 bases and J by 1 base, and 6 bases separated the two germline ends. The CDR3 region is CASSPGSYEQYF. CDR3 nucleotides: TGTGCCAGCAGTCCGGGATCCTACGAGCAGTACTTC.

The rearrangement uses TRBV2 and TRBJ1-1; possibly TRBD1 for D (6 bases). V was pared by 2 bases and J by 0 bases, with 7 bases between. The CDR3 is 14 amino acids. Germline lookup yields CDR1 SNHLY and CDR2 FYNNEI. CDR3 in amino acids: CASSETGLNTEAFF. The DNA for the CDR3 is TGTGCCAGCAGTGAAACAGGGTTGAACACTGAAGCTTTCTTT.

This clone was counted between two and nine times. This chain links TRBV6-2 or TRBV6-3 with TRBJ2-5, with TRBD1 matching over 8 bases. Germline V CDR1 and CDR2: MNHEY, SVGEGT. This CDR3 has 12 residues. V lost 5 bases, J lost 4 bases, and 0 bases stayed unmatched. The CDR3 loop reads CASSTGGETQYF. CDR3 sequence (DNA): TGTGCCAGCAGTACAGGGGGAGAGACCCAGTACTTC.

The gene calls are TRBV6-5 and TRBJ2-5; TRBD2 might be the D (6 bases). CDR1 and CDR2 from the germline V gene are MNHEY and SVGAGI. CDR3 size: 14 residues. Trimming stripped 6 bases from V and 10 bases from J, with 21 bases between. CDR3 region: CASRSWGEGGDQYF. CDR3 bases: TGTGCCAGCAGATCCTGGGGGGAAGGTGGGGACCAGTACTTC.

The gene calls are TRBV11-2 and TRBJ2-3; 9 positions match TRBD2. Trimming took 4 bases from V and 2 from J; bases not matched to a gene: 10. There are 17 residues in the CDR3. Germline CDR1 is SGHAT and CDR2 is FQNNGV. The DNA of the CDR3 is TGTGCCAGCAGCTCGGACGGAGCGGGGGGTTTCACAGATACGCAGTATTTT. Protein: CASSSDGAGGFTDTQYF. The entire variable domain, with the rest obtained from reference TRBV11-2 and TRBJ2-3, is as follows: EAGVAQSPRYKIIEKRQSVAFWCNPISGHATLYWYQQILGQGPKLLIQFQNNGVVDDSQLPKDRFSAERLKGVDSTLKIQPAKLEDSAVYLCASSSDGAGGFTDTQYFGPGTRLTVL.

This chain links TRBV11-3 with TRBJ2-1; the match to TRBD2 covers 8 bases. V dropped 2 bases and J dropped 4; count of bases not matched to a gene: 4. This CDR3 has 15 residues. Per germline, CDR1 SGHNT and CDR2 YENEEA. As DNA, the CDR3 is TGTGCCAGCAGCTTACAAGCGGGAGCGTACAATGAGCAGTTCTTC. Translated, it gives CASSLQAGAYNEQFF.

The V call is TRBV5-4, the J call TRBJ2-5; no reliable D call. Germline V gene data show CDR1 as SGHNT and CDR2 as YYREEE (reference sequence). Trimming took 0 bases from V and 0 from J, leaving 6 bases between them. The CDR3 has 14 residues. The CDR3 loop reads CASSLVPNQETQYF. The CDR3 DNA is TGTGCCAGCAGCTTGGTTCCAAACCAAGAGACCCAGTACTTC. Full variable domain (rest looked up from reference TRBV5-4 and TRBJ2-5): ETGVTQSPTHLIKTRGQQVTLRCSSQSGHNTVSWYQQALGQGPQFIFQYYREEENGRGNFPPRFSGLQFPNYSSELNVNALELDDSALYLCASSLVPNQETQYFGPGTRLLVL.

The rearrangement joins TRBV14 to TRBJ2-7, with D possibly TRBD2 on 5 matching bases. V was clipped by 5 bases and J by 2 bases, with 22 bases between them. CDR3 length: 17 amino acids. The V gene's germline CDR1 is SGHDN and CDR2 FVKESK. The CDR3 region has the DNA TGTGCCAGCAGCGCCCATCGGGGAACGACAAGACCCTACGAGCAGTACTTC. Translation gives CASSAHRGTTRPYEQYF.

V and J are TRBV28 and TRBJ1-1; no firm D call. The CDR3 runs 14 residues. V was cut by 2 bases and J by 1 base, with 8 bases left in between. The V gene's germline CDR1 is MDHEN and CDR2 SYDVKM. CDR3 sequence: CASSLPGGNTEAFF. The CDR3 bases are TGTGCCAGCAGTTTACCGGGCGGGAACACTGAAGCTTTCTTT. Complete variable domain (other parts from reference TRBV28 and TRBJ1-1): DVKVTQSSRYLVKRTGEKVFLECVQDMDHENMFWYRQDPGLGLRLIYFSYDVKMKEKGDIPEGYSVSREKKERFSLILESASTNQTSMYLCASSLPGGNTEAFFGQGTRLTVV.

This clone was detected once. A junction boundary mismatches the germline segment, possibly from a read error. The chain has TRBV24-1 and TRBJ2-2, with 11 nucleotides matching TRBD1. Germline values: CDR1 KGHDR, CDR2 SFDVKD. The CDR3 contains 20 residues. This chain's CDR3 is CATSDFAGTGGVWNAGELFF. The CDR3 region has the DNA TGTGCCACCAGTGATTTCGCCGGGACAGGGGGAGTTTGGAACGCCGGGGAGCTGTTTTTT.

The genes are TRBV2 and TRBJ1-2; 8 bases are shared with TRBD1. V was clipped by 2 bases and J by 7 bases; unmatched bases: 3. The CDR3 contains 13 residues. Germline V gene lookup returns CDR1 SNHLY and CDR2 FYNNEI. The CDR3 nucleotides are TGTGCCAGCAGTGAATACGACAGGGGTGGCTACACCTTC. As protein: CASSEYDRGGYTF.

V gene TRBV9 combines with J gene TRBJ2-5, with TRBD2 as a possible D gene (5 bases). With 0 bases removed from V and 2 bases from J, the gap between germline ends came to 14 bases. Germline V gene data show CDR1 as SGDLS and CDR2 as YYNGEE. CDR3 size: 16 residues. DNA for the CDR3: TGTGCCAGCAGCGTAGATCCGGGGTGGGGACAAGAGACCCAGTACTTC. Amino acid sequence: CASSVDPGWGQETQYF.